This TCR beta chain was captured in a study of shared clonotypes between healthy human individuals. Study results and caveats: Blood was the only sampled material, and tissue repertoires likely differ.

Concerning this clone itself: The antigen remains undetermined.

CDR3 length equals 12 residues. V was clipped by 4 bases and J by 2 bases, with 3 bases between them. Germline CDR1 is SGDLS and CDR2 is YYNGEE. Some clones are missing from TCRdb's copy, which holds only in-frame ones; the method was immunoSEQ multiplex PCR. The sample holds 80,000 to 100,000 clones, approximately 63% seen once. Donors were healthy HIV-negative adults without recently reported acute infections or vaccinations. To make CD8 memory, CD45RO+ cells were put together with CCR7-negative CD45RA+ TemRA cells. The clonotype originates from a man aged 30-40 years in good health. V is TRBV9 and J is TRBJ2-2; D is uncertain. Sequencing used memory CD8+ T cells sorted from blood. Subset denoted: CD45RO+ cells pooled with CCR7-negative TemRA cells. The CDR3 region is CASSPNTGELFF. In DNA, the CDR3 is TGTGCCAGCAGCCCAAACACCGGGGAGCTGTTTTTT. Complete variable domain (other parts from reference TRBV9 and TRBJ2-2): DSGVTQTPKHLITATGQRVTLRCSPRSGDLSVYWYQQSLDQGLQFLIQYYNGEERAKGNILERFSAQQFPDLHSELNLSSLELGDSALYFCASSPNTGELFFGEGSRLTVL.